The 16 T cell receptor beta chains below all came from one sample that was sequenced in a study of shared clonotypes between healthy human individuals. The method was immunoSEQ multiplex PCR; TCRdb's version includes in-frame clones alone and lacks a portion of them. The data show around 200,000 clones, around 63% seen once. Sequencing was done on a sample of memory CD4+ T cells sorted from blood. Subset described: CD45RA-negative fraction. The receptors were sampled from a man aged 30 to 39 in good health.

The genes are TRBV11-3 and TRBJ2-1; D remains unclear. The CDR3 has 14 residues. Deletions cut 1 base from V and 5 bases from J, with 9 bases between. Germline CDR1 is SGHNT and CDR2 is YENEEA. CDR3 residues: CASSLGHGNNEQFF. The CDR3 nucleotides are TGTGCCAGCAGCTTAGGTCACGGAAACAATGAGCAGTTCTTC.

This rearrangement joins TRBV29-1 to TRBJ2-7; 10 bases match TRBD1. Losses at the gene ends were 4 bases for V and 6 bases for J; bases not matched to a gene: 6. The CDR3 has 13 amino acids. The germline V gene encodes CDR1 SQVTM and CDR2 ANQGSEA. CDR3 residues: CSVAAGQGREQYF. The CDR3 bases are TGCAGCGTTGCCGCGGGACAGGGGCGCGAGCAGTACTTC.

The genes are TRBV2 and TRBJ2-7, with D possibly TRBD1 on 5 matching bases. V was trimmed by 4 bases and J by 4 bases, leaving 14 bases between them. The CDR3 contains 14 residues. The V gene's germline CDR1 is SNHLY and CDR2 FYNNEI. The CDR3 reads CASSAGSSFYEQYF. CDR3 sequence (DNA): TGTGCCAGCAGTGCAGGGTCCTCGTTTTACGAGCAGTACTTC.

This clone was picked up many times. The chain couples TRBV9 to TRBJ2-1; maybe TRBD2 (7 bases). CDR1 and CDR2 from the germline V gene are SGDLS and YYNGEE. V was pared by 1 base and J by 6 bases, with 17 bases between. The CDR3 sequence is 16 residues long. The CDR3 DNA sequence: TGTGCCAGCAGCGTACTCGCGGGGGCCCAACCCAATGAGCAGTTCTTC. Amino acid sequence: CASSVLAGAQPNEQFF.

This clone was seen more than once but under ten times. The chain couples TRBV6-5 to TRBJ2-2, with D tentatively TRBD2 (5 bases). Germline-derived CDR1 and CDR2 are MNHEY and SVGAGI. V was shortened by 8 bases and J by 3 bases, with 7 bases between the two germline ends. The CDR3 runs to 12 residues. CDR3 amino acids: CASGEHTGELFF. The DNA of the CDR3 is TGTGCCAGCGGGGAGCACACCGGGGAGCTGTTTTTT.

The genes are TRBV5-6 and TRBJ2-1, with 9 bases that match TRBD2. V gave up 4 bases and J gave up 7 bases; unmatched junction bases: 6. CDR1 SGHDT and CDR2 YYEEEE come from the germline V gene. There are 14 residues in the CDR3. The CDR3 DNA reads TGTGCCAGCAGCGCGGGAGGGACTATGAATGAGCAGTTCTTC. This gives the protein CASSAGGTMNEQFF.

The rearrangement links TRBV27 to TRBJ1-5; no clear D gene. The CDR3 sequence is 17 residues long. Germline values: CDR1 MNHEY, CDR2 SMNVEV (reference sequence). V lost 2 bases, J lost 0 bases, and 14 bases lay in between. This chain's CDR3 is CASSLVGVSDSNQPQHF. The CDR3, as DNA: TGTGCCAGCAGTTTAGTTGGGGTGTCGGATAGCAATCAGCCCCAGCATTTT.

This sequence joins TRBV6-5 and TRBJ1-2; D is unclear. This CDR3 contains 13 residues. CDR1 is MNHEY, CDR2 SVGAGI, per germline. V lost 6 bases, J lost 5 bases, and 13 bases lay in between. The CDR3 DNA reads as TGTGCCAGCAGACACTCGGAGGGATATGGCTACACCTTC. Amino acids: CASRHSEGYGYTF.

CDR3 DNA: TGCAGCGTTGAAAGAACAGGGGTTGGCGAGACCCAGTACTTC. Translation: CSVERTGVGETQYF. This chain connects TRBV29-1 to TRBJ2-5; 7 bases match TRBD1. V lost 2 bases to trimming and J lost 5 bases; unmatched junction nucleotides: 8. CDR3 length equals 14 residues. Germline lookup yields CDR1 SQVTM and CDR2 ANQGSEA.

The chain joins TRBV28 to TRBJ2-7; D possibly corresponds to TRBD1 (5 bases). Germline lookup yields CDR1 MDHEN and CDR2 SYDVKM. The CDR3 extends over 12 amino acids. Trimming cost V 5 bases and J 12 bases, with 17 bases left between them. This chain's CDR3 is CASSGWGSGRYF. The CDR3 DNA sequence: TGTGCCAGCAGTGGGTGGGGCTCCGGACGGTACTTC.

The chain recombines TRBV2 with TRBJ2-1, with TRBD2 matching over 7 bases. Germline CDR1 reads SNHLY; CDR2 reads FYNNEI. The V and J ends lost 7 bases and 9 bases, in that order; junction bases with no gene match: 6. The CDR3 contains 12 residues. The CDR3 sequence is CASNPLAAEQFF. The CDR3 DNA sequence: TGTGCCAGCAATCCCCTAGCGGCTGAGCAGTTCTTC.

Regarding this clone: The sample contains more than one DNA sequence encoding this CDR3. The chain combines TRBV7-9 with TRBJ2-7; a weak D match, TRBD1 (6 bases). The V gene's germline CDR1 is SEHNR and CDR2 FQNEAQ (reference sequence). CDR3 length: 14 residues. V dropped 1 base and J dropped 4 bases, with 11 bases sitting between them. CDR3 sequence (DNA): TGTGCCAGCAGCTTAGGGGGGCTGGGGTACGAGCAGTACTTC. It yields the protein CASSLGGLGYEQYF.

The V and J genes are TRBV4-3 and TRBJ2-2; tentatively, D is TRBD2 (5 bases). V gave up 1 base and J gave up 9 bases, with 12 bases separating them. The CDR3 is 14 residues long. Germline CDR1 is LGHNA and CDR2 is YSLEER. CDR3 residues: CASSQVMDSRELFF. The CDR3 coding sequence is TGCGCCAGCAGCCAAGTGATGGACTCCAGGGAGCTGTTTTTT.

V usage is TRBV9 and J usage is TRBJ2-5; the D is unclear. The CDR3 is 12 amino acids. V was shortened by 1 base and J by 5 bases, with 6 bases between the two germline ends. Germline assignment: CDR1 SGDLS and CDR2 YYNGEE. The CDR3 DNA follows: TGTGCCAGCAGCGTACGTGGTGAGACCCAGTACTTC. This sequence encodes CASSVRGETQYF.

V and J are TRBV7-3 and TRBJ2-7, with D tentatively TRBD1 (5 bases). The length of the CDR3 is 13 residues. Germline lookup yields CDR1 SGHTA and CDR2 FQGTGA. V was trimmed by 3 bases and J by 6 bases, leaving 12 bases between them. The CDR3 region has the DNA TGTGCCAGCAGCTTGAGGCAGGGTGTCGAGCAGTACTTC. This gives the protein CASSLRQGVEQYF.

This clone was picked up one time. The chain carries TRBV5-4 and TRBJ2-6; the D is unclear. Germline V CDR1 and CDR2: SGHNT, YYREEE (reference sequence). V was clipped by 3 bases and J by 0 bases, with 10 bases between them. This CDR3 has 16 amino acids. CDR3 residues: CASSSAWSSGANVLTF. The CDR3 DNA is TGTGCCAGCAGCTCGGCATGGTCCTCTGGGGCCAACGTCCTGACTTTC. The full variable domain, rest sourced from reference TRBV5-4 and TRBJ2-6, is ETGVTQSPTHLIKTRGQQVTLRCSSQSGHNTVSWYQQALGQGPQFIFQYYREEENGRGNFPPRFSGLQFPNYSSELNVNALELDDSALYLCASSSAWSSGANVLTFGAGSRLTVL.